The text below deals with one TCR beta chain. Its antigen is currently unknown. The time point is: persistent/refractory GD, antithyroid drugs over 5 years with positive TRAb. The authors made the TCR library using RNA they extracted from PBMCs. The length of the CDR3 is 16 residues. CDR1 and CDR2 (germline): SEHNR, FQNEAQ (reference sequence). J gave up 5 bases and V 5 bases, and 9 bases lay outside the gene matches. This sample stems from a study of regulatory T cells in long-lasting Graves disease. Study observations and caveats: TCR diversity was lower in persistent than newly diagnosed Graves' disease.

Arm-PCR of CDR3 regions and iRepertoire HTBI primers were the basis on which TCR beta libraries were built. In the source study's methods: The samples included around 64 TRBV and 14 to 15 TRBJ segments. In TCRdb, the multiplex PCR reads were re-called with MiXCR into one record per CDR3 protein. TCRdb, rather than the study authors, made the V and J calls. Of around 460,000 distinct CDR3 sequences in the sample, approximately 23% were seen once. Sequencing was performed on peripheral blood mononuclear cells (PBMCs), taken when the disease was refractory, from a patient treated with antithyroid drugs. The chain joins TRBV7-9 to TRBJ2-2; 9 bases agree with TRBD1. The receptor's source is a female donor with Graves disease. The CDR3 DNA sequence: TGTGCCAGCAGCCCGAGGACAGGGGTAGTGACCGGGGAGCTGTTTTTT. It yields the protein CASSPRTGVVTGELFF.